This is a list of T cell receptor beta chains from one sample in a study of T cells in Graves' hyperthyroidism and ophthalmopathy. Each CDR3 protein is one row after TCRdb ran MiXCR on the multiplex PCR reads. The top ten clones hold 9% to 12% of a sample with roughly 24,000 distinct CDR3 sequences, around 40% of them seen once. Sequenced: blood. The receptors come from a woman between 25 and 40 years old with Graves' hyperthyroidism. CDR3s include the opening cysteine and the closing phenylalanine or tryptophan. A D gene is named only where the DNA matches it firmly. For some rows the clone size is stated as once, few or many, or as a class when expanded; others skip it.

TRBJ2-1	TRBV19	NA	TRBD2	CASSIPPGLVGNEQFF	TGTGCCAGTAGTATACCCCCGGGACTAGTCGGGAATGAGCAGTTCTTC
TRBJ2-6	TRBV18	NA	TRBD1	CASSPDRVLHVLTF	TGTGCCAGCTCGCCTGACAGGGTCCTCCACGTCCTGACTTTC
TRBJ2-3	TRBV7-2	NA	NA	CASSLPSTDTQYF	TGTGCCAGCAGCCTGCCTAGCACAGATACGCAGTATTTT
TRBJ2-1	TRBV11-2	NA	NA	CAGSLSGTQYTAYNEQFF	TGTGCCGGCAGCTTGTCCGGGACTCAGTACACGGCCTACAATGAGCAGTTCTTC
TRBJ2-7	TRBV25-1	NA	TRBD1	CASSARGQIYEQYF	TGTGCCAGCAGTGCTAGGGGACAGATCTACGAGCAGTACTTC
TRBJ2-7	TRBV20-1	few	NA	CSAAQGGRAYEQYF	TGCAGTGCTGCTCAAGGGGGACGGGCCTACGAGCAGTACTTC
TRBJ2-1	TRBV11-2	NA	TRBD2	CASSLDPGGVYNEQSF	TGTGCCAGCAGCTTAGATCCGGGGGGGGTCTACAATGAGCAGTCCTTC
TRBJ2-7	TRBV19	NA	NA	CASAGRVRGEQYF	TGTGCCAGTGCTGGTAGGGTTCGCGGCGAGCAGTACTTC
TRBJ2-7	TRBV12-3/TRBV12-4	many	TRBD2	CASSLLNRLAW	TGTGCCAGCAGTCTACTCAATCGACTAGCGTGG
TRBJ2-1	TRBV7-3	NA	TRBD2	CASSKTPGLGVNEQFF	TGTGCCAGCAGCAAGACGCCGGGACTAGGTGTCAATGAGCAGTTCTTC
TRBJ1-6	TRBV4-2	many	NA	CASSQPPGQANSPLHF	TGTGCCAGCAGCCAACCGCCGGGACAAGCTAATTCACCCCTCCACTTT
TRBJ2-7	TRBV28	NA	NA	CASSSSGTDSYEQYF	TGTGCCAGCAGTTCTTCCGGGACGGACTCCTACGAGCAGTACTTC
TRBJ1-5	TRBV5-1	NA	NA	CASSLPTGGSQPQHF	TGCGCTAGCAGCTTGCCCACTGGTGGCAGTCAGCCCCAGCATTTT
TRBJ2-7	TRBV15	NA	NA	CATSRGTISYEQYF	TGTGCCACCAGCAGAGGCACCATCTCCTACGAGCAGTACTTC
TRBJ1-4	TRBV9	NA	NA	CASSAEGGNEKLFF	TGTGCCAGCAGCGCCGAGGGAGGAAATGAAAAACTGTTTTTT
TRBJ2-2	TRBV6-6	many	NA	CASSYSGADTGELFF	TGTGCCAGCAGTTACTCCGGCGCAGACACCGGGGAGCTGTTTTTT
TRBJ1-6	TRBV28	NA	NA	CASTPTYSPLHF	TGTGCCAGCACTCCCACCTATTCACCTCTCCACTTT
TRBJ1-2	TRBV6-5	many	NA	CASSDLGGFYGYTF	TGTGCCAGCAGTGACCTAGGAGGGTTCTATGGCTACACCTTC
TRBJ1-2	TRBV6-5	many	NA	CASSQGPVSHTF	TGTGCCAGCAGTCAGGGACCTGTGTCCCACACCTTC
TRBJ1-1	TRBV5-6	many	NA	CASSSLGTEAFF	TGTGCCAGCAGCTCTCTTGGTACTGAAGCTTTCTTT
TRBJ2-3	TRBV5-1	many	NA	CASSPKWSEFGTDTQYF	TGCGCCAGCAGCCCCAAATGGTCGGAGTTTGGGACAGATACGCAGTATTTT
TRBJ2-1	TRBV11-2	many	TRBD2	CASSLVAGSYNEQFF	TGTGCCAGCAGCTTAGTAGCGGGCTCCTACAATGAGCAGTTCTTC
TRBJ2-7	TRBV28	many	NA	CASSSPGTTYEQYF	TGTGCCAGCAGTTCCCCCGGGACAACCTACGAGCAGTACTTC
TRBJ2-5	TRBV5-1	NA	TRBD1	CASSPTGAGILGETQYF	TGCGCCAGCAGCCCAACAGGGGCCGGTATATTGGGGGAGACCCAGTACTTC
TRBJ1-2	TRBV29-1	NA	NA	CSVDGGYGYTF	TGCAGCGTTGATGGGGGCTATGGCTACACCTTC
TRBJ2-3	TRBV10-3	medium-sized	NA	CAISEADTQYF	TGTGCCATCAGTGAGGCAGATACGCAGTATTTT
TRBJ2-7	TRBV5-4	many	TRBD2	CASSSPTSGRSYEQYF	TGTGCCAGCAGCTCCCCGACTAGCGGGCGCTCCTACGAGCAGTACTTC
TRBJ1-1	TRBV29-1	medium-sized	NA	CSVEGEYTEAFF	TGCAGCGTTGAAGGGGAATACACTGAAGCTTTCTTT
TRBJ2-1	TRBV6-1	NA	TRBD1	CASSGGGYEQFF	TGTGCCAGCAGTGGAGGGGGCTATGAGCAGTTCTTC
TRBJ1-2	TRBV4-2	many	NA	CASSQDQGPVSGYTF	TGTGCCAGCAGCCAAGACCAGGGCCCTGTATCAGGCTACACCTTC
TRBJ1-6	TRBV7-2	NA	NA	CASSRRSYNSPLHF	TGTGCCAGCAGCCGCAGAAGTTATAATTCACCCCTCCACTTT
TRBJ1-4	TRBV2	medium-sized	NA	CASSVGSQGTNEKLFF	TGTGCCAGCAGTGTGGGGTCACAGGGAACTAATGAAAAACTGTTTTTT
TRBJ1-6	TRBV7-8	NA	NA	CASSARGQNSPLHF	TGTGCCAGCAGCGCAAGGGGTCAAAATTCACCCCTCCACTTT
TRBJ2-1	TRBV9	many	TRBD1	CASSVTPGGEQFF	TGTGCCAGCAGCGTAACGCCAGGGGGAGAGCAGTTCTTC
TRBJ2-1	TRBV2	medium-sized	NA	CASSGSSYNEQFF	TGTGCCAGCAGTGGCAGCTCCTACAATGAGCAGTTCTTC
TRBJ2-7	TRBV7-8	NA	TRBD2	CASSPGLAGFSYEQYF	TGTGCCAGCAGCCCGGGACTAGCGGGATTCTCCTACGAGCAGTACTTC
TRBJ2-7	TRBV9	medium-sized	TRBD1	CASSVGQGAYEQYF	TGTGCCAGCAGCGTTGGACAGGGGGCCTACGAGCAGTACTTC